This TCR beta chain was sequenced for a study of blood T cells in healthy people across ages (dated by TCRdb to the mid-2010s). Study-wide context: In model experiments, roughly one uniquely barcoded TCR beta cDNA molecule per two T cells was captured by template switching. To track age-related changes in TCR beta repertoire diversity, the study relied on deep sequencing normalized with unique cDNA molecular identifiers. Two additional independent replicas of 1 million unique cDNA reads from the same blood draw were analyzed for two donors (one aged 18 to 29 and one aged 80 or older). The donors were split into four age groups: young (average approximately 16 years), middle-aged (39), aged (roughly 65) and long-lived (about 74).

In the case of this clonotype: Its binding antigen is unknown. No quality values exist for individual bases; no much larger clone is one base distant.

Receptor amplification or capture employed 5' RACE. This sample was sequenced with an Illumina HiSeq 2500. The second PCR ran for roughly 7 to 12 cycles and used a J-beta primer mix along with a sample-barcoded 5' primer. A template-switch 5' adaptor carrying 12 random nucleotides introduced a unique molecular identifier onto each TCR beta cDNA molecule. Each sample yielded at least 3 million CDR3-containing paired-end reads. First-strand cDNA was synthesized from all RNA with the Mint cDNA synthesis kit, primed by a TRBC-specific oligonucleotide. Following uracil-DNA glycosylase treatment, all cDNA underwent a first 18-cycle PCR with the universal primers M1SS and BC2_uni_R. The study's own analysis went as follows. Each sample was normalized by randomly selecting 1 million high-quality reads, each carrying a distinct molecular identifier. Reads sharing molecular identifiers were discarded rather than binned into consensus sequences. MiTCR, set to a Q25 quality threshold and the strictest error-elimination algorithm, was used for CDR3 identification, clonotype clustering and error correction. A nonparametric unseen species model using Euler transformation provided a lower-bound estimate of total TCR beta diversity. The raw public reads went through TCRdb reprocessing: fastp at Q25, MiXCR clone calling, in-frame beta chains kept. CDR3 protein duplicates are merged, each entry listing the most common genes and DNA. The V and J calls come from TCRdb's annotation, not from the publication. The sample table contains over 700,000 distinct CDR3 sequences; only one count was recorded for 25% of them. The ten largest clones represent 9.4% of the sample.

CDR1 and CDR2, looked up from the germline V gene, are SQVTM and ANQGSEA. Taken from cysteine to phenylalanine, the CDR3 has 13 residues. The sequence is cut down to CDR3 DNA, 39 bases in frame from base 1. Relative to germline, V is 4 bases shorter and J is 0 bases shorter, with 10 bases between their ends. The donors were some 39 Caucasian individuals from Russia, aged roughly 6 to 100 years, who were systemically healthy. Roughly 9 milliliters of peripheral blood were drawn from each donor into EDTA-treated Vacutainer tubes. Ficoll-Paque density-gradient centrifugation was used to isolate PBMCs, with at least 6.5 million per sample. Total RNA, at least 6 micrograms per sample, was extracted from PBMCs with Trizol reagent. Naive CD45RAhigh/CD27high T cell percentages were measured by flow cytometry on a PBMC aliquot from every donor. The research as a whole found: Because donor CMV infection status was unknown, age-related changes in expanded clonotypes were potentially confounded. As age increased, observed TCR beta diversity per million T cells dropped in a roughly linear way, and a significant reduction was already evident by age about 40. Since profiling was done on bulk unsorted PBMCs, naive and antigen-experienced compartments could not be conclusively compared. Estimates of total diversity based on one million sequenced T cells were considered lower bounds and underestimates. The long-lived group showed more naive CD4+ T cells, fewer expanded clones and increased TCR diversity than the aged group, suggesting age selection. There was a strong correlation between observed TCR beta diversity and the percentage of naive T cells measured by flow cytometry.

The data also belong to a second study, concerning T cells of mothers and their children. The second study's authors report: Nine systemically healthy Caucasian individuals served as donors, namely three mothers together with their six children. cDNA synthesis consumed the entire amount of extracted RNA, loaded at approximately 1.5 ug RNA in each 15 ul reaction. Sample barcodes and 2-4 random nucleotides were added via the M1S primer in the second PCR. Over 9.5 million TCR beta CDR3 reads were obtained for each mother, and 2.5 million to 3 million reads were obtained for each child. Thymic selection shapes the output of TCR recombination in a similar way in related and unrelated pairs, and inherited differences have a minor effect. Normalized repertoire overlap was always found to be slightly, but never significantly, higher in related mother-child pairs than in unrelated mother-child pairs. Persistent microchimeric T cell clones were not detected, at a sensitivity of about 99 clones per million clonotypes. Deep NGS was used in the study to compare the TCR beta repertoires of mothers and children and to look for features that separate related mother-child pairs from unrelated individuals. On average, the children were roughly 12 +/- 4 years old, while the mothers were roughly 36 +/- 4 years old. Libraries were sequenced on Illumina HiSeq 2000 with 100+100 nt paired-end reads after adapter ligation with NEBNext reagents. Mother and child libraries were prepared a month apart and sequenced in separate runs to prevent cross-contamination. For each donor, somewhere between about 500,000 and 2,300,000 distinct TCR beta clonotypes were identified. Naive TCR beta clonotypes were estimated from low-frequency clonotypes matched to each donor's FACS-determined naive share, without sorting.

This TCR was sampled from a boy aged 5-17 years in good health. Material for sequencing was blood. The V and J segments used are TRBV29-1 and TRBJ2-7; D gene: possibly TRBD2, on 6 matching bases. The CDR3 protein: CSVGAGLSYEQYF. The DNA sequence is as follows: TGCAGCGTTGGGGCGGGACTCTCCTACGAGCAGTACTTC.